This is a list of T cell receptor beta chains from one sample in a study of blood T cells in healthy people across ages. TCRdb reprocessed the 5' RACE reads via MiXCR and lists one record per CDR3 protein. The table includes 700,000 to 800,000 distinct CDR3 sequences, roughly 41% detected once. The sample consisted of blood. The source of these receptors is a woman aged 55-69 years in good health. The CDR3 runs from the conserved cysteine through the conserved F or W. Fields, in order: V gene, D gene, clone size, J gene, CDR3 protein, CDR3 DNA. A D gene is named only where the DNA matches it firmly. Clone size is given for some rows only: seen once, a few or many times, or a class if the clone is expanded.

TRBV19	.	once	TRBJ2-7	CACQGSAYEQYF	TGTGCCTGTCAGGGGTCAGCCTACGAGCAGTACTTC
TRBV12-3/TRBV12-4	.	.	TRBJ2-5	CASTGRVSETQYF	TGTGCCAGCACCGGACGGGTTTCAGAGACCCAGTACTTC
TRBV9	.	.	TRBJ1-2	CASSVDARSAYGYTF	TGTGCCAGCAGCGTAGACGCGAGATCGGCCTATGGCTACACCTTC
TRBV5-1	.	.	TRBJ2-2	CASSLKKTGATGELFF	TGCGCCAGCAGCTTAAAAAAGACAGGCGCCACCGGGGAGCTGTTTTTT
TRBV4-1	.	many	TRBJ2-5	CASSPEDSPRETQYF	TGCGCCAGCAGCCCGGAGGACTCCCCGAGGGAGACCCAGTACTTC
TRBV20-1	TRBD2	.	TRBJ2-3	CRPLGLAGWEDTQYF	TGCAGGCCCCTTGGACTAGCGGGGTGGGAGGATACGCAGTATTTT
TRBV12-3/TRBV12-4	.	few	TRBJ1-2	CASSVIGAIGGGGYTF	TGTGCCAGCAGCGTAATAGGAGCCATAGGGGGTGGTGGCTACACCTTC
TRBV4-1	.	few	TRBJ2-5	CASSLGVLETQYF	TGCGCCAGCAGCCTGGGGGTCTTGGAGACCCAGTACTTC
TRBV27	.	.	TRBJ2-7	CASSLAAVSSYEQYF	TGTGCCAGCAGCTTGGCGGCAGTGAGCTCCTACGAGCAGTACTTC
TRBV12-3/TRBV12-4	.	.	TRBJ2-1	CASTPLDNEQFF	TGTGCCAGCACCCCACTAGACAATGAGCAGTTCTTC